The TCR beta chain described here comes from a study of PD-L1 blockade in urothelial cancer. Libraries were prepared by immunoSEQ multiplex PCR; TCRdb keeps only in-frame clonotypes and omits some of them. The data contain 50,000 or so clones, about 72% of them singletons. The sequence came from a man in his 70s with urothelial cancer. Here the sequenced sample was PBMCs, taken around atezolizumab (anti-PD-L1) treatment.

The CDR3: CASGGDREYGYTF. CDR3 in DNA: TGTGCCAGCGGTGGGGACAGGGAATATGGCTACACCTTC. The chain recombines TRBV6-5 with TRBJ1-2, with 9 bases matching TRBD1. Germline loops: CDR1 MNHEY, CDR2 SVGAGI. V trimming: 8 bases; J trimming: 5 bases; junction bases outside the gene matches: 6. This CDR3 region has 13 residues.